This passage covers 3 T cell receptor beta chains from one sample sequenced in a study of blood T cell repertoires in COVID-19 (dated by TCRdb to between 2020 and 2021). Libraries were made using the immunoSEQ multiplex PCR assay. TCRdb provides this immuneACCESS table in a form limited to in-frame rearrangements. Some clones are lacking; in checked studies, under half of them reflect an unresolved V gene, and why the rest are absent is not known. This sample holds 35,000 to 40,000 clones; roughly 80% were observed only once. The ten biggest clones cover roughly 1.7% of the sample. Input material: peripheral blood. The receptor set was obtained from a man aged 60 to 69 with COVID-19, enrolled during active disease.

The chain joins TRBV18 to TRBJ2-3; TRBD1 aligns across 7 bases. CDR1 KGHSH and CDR2 LQKENI come from the germline V gene. V trimming: 4 bases; J trimming: 1 base; junction bases outside the gene matches: 8. The CDR3 sequence is 16 residues long. The CDR3 coding sequence is TGTGCCAGCTCACTGCAGGGGGACCGCCGCACAGATACGCAGTATTTT. This codes for CASSLQGDRRTDTQYF. Filled out from reference TRBV18 and TRBJ2-3, the complete variable domain reads NAGVMQNPRHLVRRRGQEARLRCSPMKGHSHVYWYRQLPEEGLKFMVYLQKENIIDESGMPKERFSAEFPKEGPSILRIQQVVRGDSAAYFCASSLQGDRRTDTQYFGPGTRLTVL.

The V gene is TRBV9, the J gene TRBJ1-4, with 10 bases aligning to TRBD1. The J segment lost 8 bases and the V segment lost 4 bases, leaving 11 bases of the junction unmatched. This CDR3 contains 16 residues. Germline V gives CDR1 SGDLS, CDR2 YYNGEE. CDR3 bases: TGTGCCAGCAGCCCCGAGCGGACAGGGGGAGAGGAAAAACTGTTTTTT. Translating it yields CASSPERTGGEEKLFF.

This chain connects TRBV5-8 to TRBJ2-7; 10 bases align to TRBD1. The germline V gene encodes CDR1 SGHTS and CDR2 YDEGEE. The CDR3 is 16 amino acids. With V trimmed by 3 bases and J by 0 bases, 6 bases remained unmatched. The CDR3 loop reads CASSSPGQGFSYEQYF. The CDR3 nucleotides are TGTGCCAGCAGCTCTCCGGGACAGGGGTTCTCCTACGAGCAGTACTTC.